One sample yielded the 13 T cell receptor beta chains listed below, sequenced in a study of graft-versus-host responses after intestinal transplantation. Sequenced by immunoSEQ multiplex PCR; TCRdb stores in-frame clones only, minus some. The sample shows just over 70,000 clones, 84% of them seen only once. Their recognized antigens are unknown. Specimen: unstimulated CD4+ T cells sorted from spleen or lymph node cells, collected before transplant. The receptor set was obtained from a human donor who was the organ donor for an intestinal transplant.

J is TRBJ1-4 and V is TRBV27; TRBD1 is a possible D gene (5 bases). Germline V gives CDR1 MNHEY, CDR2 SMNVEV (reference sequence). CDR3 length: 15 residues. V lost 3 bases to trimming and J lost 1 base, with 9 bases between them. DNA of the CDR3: TGTGCCAGCAGTTTGTTCGGGGGAACTAATGAAAAACTGTTTTTT. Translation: CASSLFGGTNEKLFF.

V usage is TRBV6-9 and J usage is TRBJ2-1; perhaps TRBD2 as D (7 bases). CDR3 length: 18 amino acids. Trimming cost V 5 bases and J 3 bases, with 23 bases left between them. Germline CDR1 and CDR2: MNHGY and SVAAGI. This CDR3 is CASSDSEGGGPHYNEQFF. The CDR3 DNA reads TGTGCCAGCAGTGACTCGGAAGGGGGGGGTCCTCACTACAATGAGCAGTTCTTC.

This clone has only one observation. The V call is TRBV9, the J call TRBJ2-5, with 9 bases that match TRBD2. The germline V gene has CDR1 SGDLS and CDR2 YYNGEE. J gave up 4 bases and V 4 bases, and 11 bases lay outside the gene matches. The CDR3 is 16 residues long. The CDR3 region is CASSLTRGGGLETQYF. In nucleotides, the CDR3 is TGTGCCAGCAGCTTAACGCGGGGGGGAGGATTAGAGACCCAGTACTTC.

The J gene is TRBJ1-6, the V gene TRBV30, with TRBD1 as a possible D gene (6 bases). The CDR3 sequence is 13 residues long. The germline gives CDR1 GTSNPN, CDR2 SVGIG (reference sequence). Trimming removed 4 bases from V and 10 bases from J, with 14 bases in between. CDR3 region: CAWNHGGESPLHF. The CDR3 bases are TGTGCCTGGAATCATGGGGGCGAATCACCCCTCCACTTT. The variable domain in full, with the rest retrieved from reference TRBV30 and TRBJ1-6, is SQTIHQWPATLVQPVGSPLSLECTVEGTSNPNLYWYRQAAGRGLQLLFYSVGIGQISSEVPQNLSASRPQDRQFILSSKKLLLSDSGFYLCAWNHGGESPLHFGNGTRLTVT.

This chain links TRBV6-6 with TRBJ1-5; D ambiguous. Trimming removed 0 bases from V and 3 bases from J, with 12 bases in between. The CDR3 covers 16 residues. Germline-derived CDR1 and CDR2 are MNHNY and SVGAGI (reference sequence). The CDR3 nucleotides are TGTGCCAGCAGTTACTCGTCGGTGAGGGACAATCAGCCCCAGCATTTT. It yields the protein CASSYSSVRDNQPQHF.

The CDR3 sequence is CSVDQGDYGYTF. The CDR3, as DNA: TGCAGCGTTGACCAGGGTGACTATGGCTACACCTTC. The genes are TRBV29-1 and TRBJ1-2; D may be TRBD1 (5 bases). There are 12 residues in the CDR3. CDR1 is SQVTM and CDR2 is ANQGSEA in the germline V gene. Trimming pared 3 bases from V and 3 bases from J, leaving 8 bases between.

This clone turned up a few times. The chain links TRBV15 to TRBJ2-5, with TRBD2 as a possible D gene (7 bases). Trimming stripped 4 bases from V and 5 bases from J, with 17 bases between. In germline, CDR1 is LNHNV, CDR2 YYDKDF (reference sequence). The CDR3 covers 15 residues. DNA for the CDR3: TGTGCCACCAGCAAGGGGGGGCCGGTTAGGGAGACCCAGTACTTC. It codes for CATSKGGPVRETQYF.

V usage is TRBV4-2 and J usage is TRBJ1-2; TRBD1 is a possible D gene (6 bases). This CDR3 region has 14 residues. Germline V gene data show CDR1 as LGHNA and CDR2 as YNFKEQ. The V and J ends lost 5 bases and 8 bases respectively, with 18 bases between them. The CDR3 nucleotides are TGTGCCAGCAGCGTTGGGGGCAGGGAAATCGGCTACACCTTC. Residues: CASSVGGREIGYTF.

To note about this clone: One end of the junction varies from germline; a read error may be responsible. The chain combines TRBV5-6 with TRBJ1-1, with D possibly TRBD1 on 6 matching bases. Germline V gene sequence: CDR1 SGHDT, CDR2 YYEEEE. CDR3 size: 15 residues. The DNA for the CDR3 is TGTGCCAGCAGCTCAAATGTCAGGGGAGGGACTGAAGCTTCCTTT. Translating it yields CASSSNVRGGTEASF. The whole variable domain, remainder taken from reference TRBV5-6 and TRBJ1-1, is DAGVTQSPTHLIKTRGQQVTLRCSPKSGHDTVSWYQQALGQGPQFIFQYYEEEERQRGNFPDRFSGHQFPNYSSELNVNALLLGDSALYLCASSSNVRGGTEASFGQGTRLTVV.

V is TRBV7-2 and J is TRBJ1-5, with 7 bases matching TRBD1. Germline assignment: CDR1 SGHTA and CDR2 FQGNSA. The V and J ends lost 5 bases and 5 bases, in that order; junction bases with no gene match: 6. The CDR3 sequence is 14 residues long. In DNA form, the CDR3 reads TGTGCCAGCAGCGCCTACAGGGGTGATCAGCCCCAGCATTTT. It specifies CASSAYRGDQPQHF.

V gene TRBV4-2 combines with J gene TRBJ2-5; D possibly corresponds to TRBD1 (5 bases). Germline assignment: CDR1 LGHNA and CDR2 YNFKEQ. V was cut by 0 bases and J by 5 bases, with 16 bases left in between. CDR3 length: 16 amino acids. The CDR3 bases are TGTGCCAGCAGCCAAGACACGGGCTTGGGGCGGGAGACCCAGTACTTC. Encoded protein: CASSQDTGLGRETQYF.

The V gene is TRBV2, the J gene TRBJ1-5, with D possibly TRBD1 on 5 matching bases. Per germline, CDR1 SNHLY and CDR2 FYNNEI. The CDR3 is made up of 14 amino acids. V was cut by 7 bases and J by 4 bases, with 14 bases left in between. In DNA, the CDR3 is TGTGCCAGCACTGCCAGGGTGAGAAATCAGCCCCAGCATTTT. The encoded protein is CASTARVRNQPQHF. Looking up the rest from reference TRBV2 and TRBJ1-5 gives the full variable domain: EPEVTQTPSHQVTQMGQEVILRCVPISNHLYFYWYRQILGQKVEFLVSFYNNEISEKSEIFDDQFSVERPDGSNFTLKIRSTKLEDSAMYFCASTARVRNQPQHFGDGTRLSIL.

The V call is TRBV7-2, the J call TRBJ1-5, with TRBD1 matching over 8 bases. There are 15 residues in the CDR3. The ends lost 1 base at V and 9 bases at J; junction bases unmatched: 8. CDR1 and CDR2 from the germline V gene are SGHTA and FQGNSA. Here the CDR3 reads CASSLGLQGDRPQHF. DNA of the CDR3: TGTGCCAGCAGCTTAGGTCTACAGGGGGATCGGCCCCAGCATTTT.